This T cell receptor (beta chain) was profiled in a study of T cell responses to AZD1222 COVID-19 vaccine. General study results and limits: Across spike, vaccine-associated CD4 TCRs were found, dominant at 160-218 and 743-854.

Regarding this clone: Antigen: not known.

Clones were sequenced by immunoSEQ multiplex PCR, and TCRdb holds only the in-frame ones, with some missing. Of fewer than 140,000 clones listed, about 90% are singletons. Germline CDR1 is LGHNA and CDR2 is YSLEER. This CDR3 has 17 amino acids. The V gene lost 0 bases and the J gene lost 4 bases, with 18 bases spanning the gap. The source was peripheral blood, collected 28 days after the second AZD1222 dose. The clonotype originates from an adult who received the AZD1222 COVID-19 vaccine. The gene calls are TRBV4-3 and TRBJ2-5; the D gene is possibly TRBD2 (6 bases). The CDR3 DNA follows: TGCGCCAGCAGCCAAGAGGTGACTCCTCTGGAGGGAGAGACCCAGTACTTC. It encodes CASSQEVTPLEGETQYF.